This T cell receptor beta chain was recorded in a study of vaccination effects on CD4 cells after COVID-19. Some clones are missing from TCRdb's copy, which holds only in-frame ones; the method was immunoSEQ multiplex PCR. The profile shows 67,000 or so clones, approximately 81% of them singletons. Antigen-specific CD4+ T cell clonotypes were called by their expansion after viral peptide-pool culture in ViraFEST. A roughly 10-day culture period preceded the isolation of CD4+ T cells. The participants, recipients of two vaccine doses, got either BNT162b2 or mRNA-1273. As regards this clone: Its specificity is not known.

This TCR came from a human donor who received a COVID-19 vaccine. The sample was CD4+ T cells from PBMCs cultured with HCoV-229E spike peptides, taken after COVID-19 vaccination.

In DNA form, the CDR3 reads TGTGCCAGCAGCTTACTGGAGTCGAACACTGAAGCTTTCTTT. Translated, it gives CASSLLESNTEAFF. V usage is TRBV6-5 and J usage is TRBJ1-1; unclear D gene. V was pared by 6 bases and J by 1 base, with 12 bases between. Germline-derived CDR1 and CDR2 are MNHEY and SVGAGI. This CDR3 contains 14 residues.